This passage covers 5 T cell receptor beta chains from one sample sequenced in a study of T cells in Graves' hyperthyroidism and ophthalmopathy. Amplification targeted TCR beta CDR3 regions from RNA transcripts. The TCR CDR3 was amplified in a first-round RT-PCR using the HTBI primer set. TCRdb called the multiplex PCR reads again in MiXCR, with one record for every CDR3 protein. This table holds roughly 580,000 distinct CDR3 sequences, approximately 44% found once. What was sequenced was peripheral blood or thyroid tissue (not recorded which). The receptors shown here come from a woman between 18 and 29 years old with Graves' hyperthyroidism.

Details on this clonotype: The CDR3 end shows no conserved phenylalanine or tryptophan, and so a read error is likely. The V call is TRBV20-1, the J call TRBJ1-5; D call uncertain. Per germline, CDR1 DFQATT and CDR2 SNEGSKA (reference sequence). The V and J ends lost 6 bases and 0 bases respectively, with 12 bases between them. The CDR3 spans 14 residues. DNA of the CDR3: TGCAGTGCCCCCGCCGGAACTAGCAATCAGCCCCAGCATTCA. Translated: CSAPAGTSNQPQHS.

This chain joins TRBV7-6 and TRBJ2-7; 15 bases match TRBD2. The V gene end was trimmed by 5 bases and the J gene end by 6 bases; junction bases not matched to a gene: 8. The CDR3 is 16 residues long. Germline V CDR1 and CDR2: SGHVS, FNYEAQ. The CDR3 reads CASSPGLAGGYAEQYF. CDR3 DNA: TGTGCCAGCAGCCCGGGACTAGCGGGAGGTTACGCCGAGCAGTACTTC.

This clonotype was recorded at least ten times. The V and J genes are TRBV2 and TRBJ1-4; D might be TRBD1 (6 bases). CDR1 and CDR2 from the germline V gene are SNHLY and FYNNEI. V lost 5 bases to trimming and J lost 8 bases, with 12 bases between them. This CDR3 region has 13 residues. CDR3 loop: CASSKQGSEKLFF. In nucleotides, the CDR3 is TGTGCCAGCAGTAAACAGGGAAGCGAAAAACTGTTTTTT.

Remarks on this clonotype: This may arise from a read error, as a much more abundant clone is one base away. The CDR3 reads CSAKAARYVETQYF. CDR3 bases: TGCAGTGCTAAGGCAGCGCGATATGTAGAGACCCAGTACTTC. The chain joins TRBV20-1 to TRBJ2-5; D is ambiguous. From germline, CDR1 is DFQATT and CDR2 SNEGSKA (reference sequence). The CDR3 length is 14 residues. Trimming shortened V by 4 bases and J by 4 bases, and 16 bases separated the two germline ends.

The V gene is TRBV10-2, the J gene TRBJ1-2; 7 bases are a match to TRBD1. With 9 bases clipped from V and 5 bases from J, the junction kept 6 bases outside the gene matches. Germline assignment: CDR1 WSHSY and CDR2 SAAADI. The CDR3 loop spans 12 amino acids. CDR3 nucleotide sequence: TGCGCCAGTGCGAAGGGACAGTATGGCTACACCTTC. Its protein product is CASAKGQYGYTF.